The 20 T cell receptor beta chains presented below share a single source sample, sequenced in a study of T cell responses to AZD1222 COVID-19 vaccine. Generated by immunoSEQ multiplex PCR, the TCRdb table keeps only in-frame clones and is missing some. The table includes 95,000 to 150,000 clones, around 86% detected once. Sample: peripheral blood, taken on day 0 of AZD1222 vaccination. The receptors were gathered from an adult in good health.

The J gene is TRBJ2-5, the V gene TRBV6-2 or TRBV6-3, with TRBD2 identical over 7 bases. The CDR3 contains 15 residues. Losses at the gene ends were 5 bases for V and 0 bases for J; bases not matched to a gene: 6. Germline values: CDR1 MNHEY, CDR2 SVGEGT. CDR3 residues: CASSPGLADQETQYF. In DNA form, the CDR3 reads TGTGCCAGCAGTCCCGGGCTAGCGGACCAAGAGACCCAGTACTTC.

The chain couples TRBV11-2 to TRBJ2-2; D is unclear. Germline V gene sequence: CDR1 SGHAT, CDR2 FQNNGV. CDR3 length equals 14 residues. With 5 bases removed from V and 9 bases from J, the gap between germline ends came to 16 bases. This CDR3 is CASSMPLVVRELFF. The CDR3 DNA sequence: TGTGCCAGCAGCATGCCCCTCGTCGTTAGGGAGCTGTTTTTT. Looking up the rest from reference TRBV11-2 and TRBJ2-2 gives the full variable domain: EAGVAQSPRYKIIEKRQSVAFWCNPISGHATLYWYQQILGQGPKLLIQFQNNGVVDDSQLPKDRFSAERLKGVDSTLKIQPAKLEDSAVYLCASSMPLVVRELFFGEGSRLTVL.

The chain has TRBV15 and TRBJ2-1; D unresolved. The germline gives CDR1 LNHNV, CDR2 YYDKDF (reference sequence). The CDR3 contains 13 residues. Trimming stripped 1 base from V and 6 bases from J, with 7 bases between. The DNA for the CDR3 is TGTGCCACCAGCAGAGTCCAGCGCAATGAGCAGTTCTTC. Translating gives CATSRVQRNEQFF.

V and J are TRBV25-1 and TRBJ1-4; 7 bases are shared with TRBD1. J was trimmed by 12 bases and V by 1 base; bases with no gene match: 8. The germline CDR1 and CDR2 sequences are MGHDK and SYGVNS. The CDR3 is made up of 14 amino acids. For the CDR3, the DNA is TGTGCCAGCAGTGAATCTATGACAGGGAGAGAACTGTTTTTT. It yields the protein CASSESMTGRELFF.

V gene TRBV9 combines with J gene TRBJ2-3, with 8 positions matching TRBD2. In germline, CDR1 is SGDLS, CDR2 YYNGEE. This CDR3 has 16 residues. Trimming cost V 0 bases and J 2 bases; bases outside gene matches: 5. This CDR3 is CASSVVAGGNTDTQYF. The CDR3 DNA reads TGTGCCAGCAGCGTAGTGGCGGGGGGCAACACAGATACGCAGTATTTT.

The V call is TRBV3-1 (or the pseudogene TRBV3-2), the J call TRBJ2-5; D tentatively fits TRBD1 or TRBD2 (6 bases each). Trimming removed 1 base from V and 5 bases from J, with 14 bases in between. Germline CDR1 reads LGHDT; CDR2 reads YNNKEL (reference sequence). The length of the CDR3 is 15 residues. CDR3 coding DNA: TGTGCCAGCAGCCAAGGTTATGGGGGGCACGAGACCCAGTACTTC. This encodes CASSQGYGGHETQYF.

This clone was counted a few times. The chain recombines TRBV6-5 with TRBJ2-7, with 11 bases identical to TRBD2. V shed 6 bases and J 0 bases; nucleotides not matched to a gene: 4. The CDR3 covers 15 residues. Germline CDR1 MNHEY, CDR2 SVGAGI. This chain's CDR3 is CASRGTSGFSYEQYF. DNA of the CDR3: TGTGCCAGCAGGGGGACTAGCGGATTCTCCTACGAGCAGTACTTC.

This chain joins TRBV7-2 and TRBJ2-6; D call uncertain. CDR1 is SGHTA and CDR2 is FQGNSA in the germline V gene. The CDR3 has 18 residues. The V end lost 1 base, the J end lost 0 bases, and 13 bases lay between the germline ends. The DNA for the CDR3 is TGTGCCAGCAGCTTAGGGCGCGTTAACCCCTCTGGGGCCAACGTCCTGACTTTC. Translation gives CASSLGRVNPSGANVLTF.

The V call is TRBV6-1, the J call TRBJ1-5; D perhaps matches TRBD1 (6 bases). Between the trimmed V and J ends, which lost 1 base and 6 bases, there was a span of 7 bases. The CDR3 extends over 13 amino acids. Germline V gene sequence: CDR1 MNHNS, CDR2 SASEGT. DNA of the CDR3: TGTGCCAGCAGTGAAGGAGGGGGTCAGCCCCAGCATTTT. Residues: CASSEGGGQPQHF.

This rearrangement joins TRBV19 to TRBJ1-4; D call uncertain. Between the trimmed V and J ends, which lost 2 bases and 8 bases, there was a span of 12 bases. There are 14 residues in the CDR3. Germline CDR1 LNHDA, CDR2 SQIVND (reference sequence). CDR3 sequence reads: CASSIQLMGEKLFF. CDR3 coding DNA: TGTGCCAGTAGTATACAGTTAATGGGGGAAAAACTGTTTTTT.

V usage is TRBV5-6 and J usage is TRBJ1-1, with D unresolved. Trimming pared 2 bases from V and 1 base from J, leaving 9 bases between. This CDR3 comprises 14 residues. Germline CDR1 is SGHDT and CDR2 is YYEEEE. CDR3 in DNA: TGTGCCAGCAGCTTCCGGTCCCCGAACACTGAAGCTTTCTTT. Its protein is CASSFRSPNTEAFF.

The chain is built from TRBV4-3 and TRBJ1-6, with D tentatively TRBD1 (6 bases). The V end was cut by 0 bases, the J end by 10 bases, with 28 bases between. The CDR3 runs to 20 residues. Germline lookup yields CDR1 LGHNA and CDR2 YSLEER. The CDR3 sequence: CASSQEGGGQGNIVLSPLHF. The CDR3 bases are TGCGCCAGCAGCCAAGAGGGGGGAGGGCAGGGGAACATTGTCCTGTCACCCCTCCACTTT.

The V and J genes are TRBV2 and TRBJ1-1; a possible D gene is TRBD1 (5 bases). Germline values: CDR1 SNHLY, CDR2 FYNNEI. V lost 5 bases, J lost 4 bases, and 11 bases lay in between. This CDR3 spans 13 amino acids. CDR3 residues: CASSPEGVTEAFF. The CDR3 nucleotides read TGTGCCAGCAGTCCGGAAGGGGTCACTGAAGCTTTCTTT. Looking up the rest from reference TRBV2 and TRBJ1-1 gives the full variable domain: EPEVTQTPSHQVTQMGQEVILRCVPISNHLYFYWYRQILGQKVEFLVSFYNNEISEKSEIFDDQFSVERPDGSNFTLKIRSTKLEDSAMYFCASSPEGVTEAFFGQGTRLTVV.

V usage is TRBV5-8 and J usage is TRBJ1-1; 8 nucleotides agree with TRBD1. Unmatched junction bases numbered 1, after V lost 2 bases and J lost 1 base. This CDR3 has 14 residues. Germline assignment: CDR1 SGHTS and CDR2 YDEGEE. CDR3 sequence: CASSFDRGNTEAFF. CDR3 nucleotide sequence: TGTGCCAGCAGCTTTGACAGGGGGAACACTGAAGCTTTCTTT.

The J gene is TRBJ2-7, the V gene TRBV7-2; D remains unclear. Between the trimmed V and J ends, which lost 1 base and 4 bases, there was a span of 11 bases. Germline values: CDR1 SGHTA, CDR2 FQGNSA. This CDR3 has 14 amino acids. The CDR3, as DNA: TGTGCCAGCAGCTTAGAAGGGTCAGGATACGAGCAGTACTTC. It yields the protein CASSLEGSGYEQYF. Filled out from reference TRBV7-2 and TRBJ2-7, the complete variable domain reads GAGVSQSPSNKVTEKGKDVELRCDPISGHTALYWYRQSLGQGLEFLIYFQGNSAPDKSGLPSDRFSAERTGGSVSTLTIQRTQQEDSAVYLCASSLEGSGYEQYFGPGTRLTVT.

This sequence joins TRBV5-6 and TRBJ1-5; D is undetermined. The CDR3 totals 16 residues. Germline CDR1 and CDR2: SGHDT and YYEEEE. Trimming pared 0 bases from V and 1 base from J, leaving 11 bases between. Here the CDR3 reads CASSLARVGSNQPQHF. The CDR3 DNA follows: TGTGCCAGCAGCTTGGCCCGGGTAGGAAGCAATCAGCCCCAGCATTTT.

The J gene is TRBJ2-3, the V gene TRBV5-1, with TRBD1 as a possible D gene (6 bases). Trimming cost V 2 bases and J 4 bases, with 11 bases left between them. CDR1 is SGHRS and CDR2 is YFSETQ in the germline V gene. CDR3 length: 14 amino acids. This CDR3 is CASSLRGSSDTQYF. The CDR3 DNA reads TGCGCCAGCAGCTTAAGGGGGTCATCAGATACGCAGTATTTT.

For the CDR3, the DNA is TGTGCCAGCAGCGTAGTGCCTAGCGGGAGCACAGATACGCAGTATTTT. Amino acid sequence: CASSVVPSGSTDTQYF. The chain carries TRBV9 and TRBJ2-3; 8 nucleotides align to TRBD2. J lost 0 bases, V lost 0 bases, and 3 bases had no gene match. Germline V gene data show CDR1 as SGDLS and CDR2 as YYNGEE. The CDR3 has 16 residues. The full variable domain, rest sourced from reference TRBV9 and TRBJ2-3, is DSGVTQTPKHLITATGQRVTLRCSPRSGDLSVYWYQQSLDQGLQFLIQYYNGEERAKGNILERFSAQQFPDLHSELNLSSLELGDSALYFCASSVVPSGSTDTQYFGPGTRLTVL.

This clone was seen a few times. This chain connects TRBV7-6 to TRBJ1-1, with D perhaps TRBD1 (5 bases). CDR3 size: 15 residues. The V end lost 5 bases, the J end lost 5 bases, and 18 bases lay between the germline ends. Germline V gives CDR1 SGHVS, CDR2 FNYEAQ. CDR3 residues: CASSPNAQGVTEAFF. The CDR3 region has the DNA TGTGCCAGCAGCCCCAACGCTCAGGGAGTGACTGAAGCTTTCTTT.

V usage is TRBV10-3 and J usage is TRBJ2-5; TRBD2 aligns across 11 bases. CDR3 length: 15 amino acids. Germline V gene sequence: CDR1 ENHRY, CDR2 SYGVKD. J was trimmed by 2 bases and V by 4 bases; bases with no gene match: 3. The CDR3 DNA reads TGTGCCATCAGTGCACTAGCGGGGGATCAAGAGACCCAGTACTTC. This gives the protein CAISALAGDQETQYF.